The TCR beta chain under discussion was sequenced for a study of CD8+CD57+ T cells in acquired aplastic anemia. Germline-derived CDR1 and CDR2 are MGHRA and YSYEKL. V lost 0 bases to trimming and J lost 0 bases, with 9 bases between them. The CDR3 runs to 17 residues. Genomic DNA served as template for TCR beta VDJ and CDR3 profiling. TCRdb redid the calling of the reads with MiXCR, one entry per CDR3 protein. The table lists 400,000 to 600,000 distinct CDR3 sequences, approximately 32% of them singletons. Patients picked for sequencing had shown CD8+CD57+ cell expansion detected by flow cytometry. V gene TRBV4-1 combines with J gene TRBJ2-6, with D unresolved. Material: sorted CD4+, CD8+, or CD8+CD57+ T cells (not recorded which) from PBMCs. The sequence was obtained from a human donor with aplastic anemia. This CDR3 reads CASSQEWQSSGANVLTF. The CDR3 DNA reads TGCGCCAGCAGCCAAGAGTGGCAAAGCTCTGGGGCCAACGTCCTGACTTTC.